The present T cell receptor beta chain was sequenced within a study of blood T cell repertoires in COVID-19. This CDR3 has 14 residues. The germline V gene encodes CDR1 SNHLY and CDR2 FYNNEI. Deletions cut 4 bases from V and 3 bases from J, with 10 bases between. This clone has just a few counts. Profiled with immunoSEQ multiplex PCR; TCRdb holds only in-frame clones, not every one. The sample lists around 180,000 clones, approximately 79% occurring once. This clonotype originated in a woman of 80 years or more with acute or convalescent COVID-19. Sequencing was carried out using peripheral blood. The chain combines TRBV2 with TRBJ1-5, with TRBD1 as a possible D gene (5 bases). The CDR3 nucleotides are TGTGCCAGCAGTGCCGGACAAGTCAATCAGCCCCAGCATTTT. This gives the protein CASSAGQVNQPQHF. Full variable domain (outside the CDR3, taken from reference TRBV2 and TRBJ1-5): EPEVTQTPSHQVTQMGQEVILRCVPISNHLYFYWYRQILGQKVEFLVSFYNNEISEKSEIFDDQFSVERPDGSNFTLKIRSTKLEDSAMYFCASSAGQVNQPQHFGDGTRLSIL.